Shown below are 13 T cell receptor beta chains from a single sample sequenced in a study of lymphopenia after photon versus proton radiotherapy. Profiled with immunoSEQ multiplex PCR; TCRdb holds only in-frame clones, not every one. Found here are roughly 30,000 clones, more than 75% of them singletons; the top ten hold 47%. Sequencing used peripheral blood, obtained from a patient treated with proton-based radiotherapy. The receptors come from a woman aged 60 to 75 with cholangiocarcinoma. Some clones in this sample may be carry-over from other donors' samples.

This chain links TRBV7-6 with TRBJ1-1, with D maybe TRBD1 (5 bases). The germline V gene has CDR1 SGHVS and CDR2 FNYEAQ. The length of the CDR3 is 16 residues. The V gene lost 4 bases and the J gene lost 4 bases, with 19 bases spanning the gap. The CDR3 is CASSYGFGGVGTEAFF. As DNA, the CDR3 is TGTGCCAGCAGCTATGGATTCGGAGGGGTTGGCACTGAAGCTTTCTTT.

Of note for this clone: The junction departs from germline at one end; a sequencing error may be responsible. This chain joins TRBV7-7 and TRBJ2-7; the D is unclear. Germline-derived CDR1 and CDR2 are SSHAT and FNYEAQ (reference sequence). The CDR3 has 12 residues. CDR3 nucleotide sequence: TGTGCTAGCAGTCCTGGGGAAGGAGAGCAGTACTTC. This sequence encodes CASSPGEGEQYF.

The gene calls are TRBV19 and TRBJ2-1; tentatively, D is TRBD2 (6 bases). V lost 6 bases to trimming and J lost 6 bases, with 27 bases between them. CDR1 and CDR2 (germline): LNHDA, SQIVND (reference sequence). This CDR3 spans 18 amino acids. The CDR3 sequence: CASSLHGPKTRLVNEQFF. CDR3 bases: TGTGCCAGTAGCCTCCATGGTCCCAAGACTAGATTAGTCAATGAGCAGTTCTTC.

The CDR3 DNA reads TGTGCCAGCAGTAATATTATTGGGGCAATCGGGTCAGCTTTCTTT. Amino acids: CASSNIIGAIGSAFF. The chain employs TRBV27 and TRBJ1-1, with D possibly TRBD1 on 5 matching bases. Deletions cut 5 bases from V and 10 bases from J, with 23 bases between. Germline CDR1 reads MNHEY; CDR2 reads SMNVEV (reference sequence). The CDR3 contains 15 residues.

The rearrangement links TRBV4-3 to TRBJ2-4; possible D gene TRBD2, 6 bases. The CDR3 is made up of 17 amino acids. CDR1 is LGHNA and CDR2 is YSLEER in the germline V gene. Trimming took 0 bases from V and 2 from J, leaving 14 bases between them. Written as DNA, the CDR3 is TGCGCCAGCAGCCAAGATAGGGCAGGGAGGTCCAAAAACATTCAGTACTTC. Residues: CASSQDRAGRSKNIQYF.

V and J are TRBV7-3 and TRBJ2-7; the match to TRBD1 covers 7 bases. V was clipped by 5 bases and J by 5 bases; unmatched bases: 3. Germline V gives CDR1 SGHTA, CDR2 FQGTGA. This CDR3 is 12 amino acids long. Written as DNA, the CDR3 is TGTGCCAGCAGCCCGGACAGGAACGAGCAGTACTTC. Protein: CASSPDRNEQYF.

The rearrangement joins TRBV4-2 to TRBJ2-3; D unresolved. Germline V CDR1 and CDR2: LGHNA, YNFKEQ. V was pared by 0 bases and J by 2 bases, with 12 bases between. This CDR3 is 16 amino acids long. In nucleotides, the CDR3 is TGTGCCAGCAGCCAAGATAATAGCCAGAACACAGATACGCAGTATTTT. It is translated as CASSQDNSQNTDTQYF.

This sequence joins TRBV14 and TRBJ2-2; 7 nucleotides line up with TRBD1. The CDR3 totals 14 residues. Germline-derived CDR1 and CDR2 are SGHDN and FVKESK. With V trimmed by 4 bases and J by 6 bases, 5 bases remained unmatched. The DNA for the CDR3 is TGTGCCAGCAGCCTGCGAGGGGGCCCCGGGGAGCTGTTTTTT. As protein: CASSLRGGPGELFF.

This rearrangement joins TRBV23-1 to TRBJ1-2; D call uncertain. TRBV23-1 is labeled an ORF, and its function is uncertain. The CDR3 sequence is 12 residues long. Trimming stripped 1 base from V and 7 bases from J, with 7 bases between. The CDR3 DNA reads TGCGCCAGCAGTCAATTTGTCCTTGGCTACACCTTC. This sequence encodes CASSQFVLGYTF.

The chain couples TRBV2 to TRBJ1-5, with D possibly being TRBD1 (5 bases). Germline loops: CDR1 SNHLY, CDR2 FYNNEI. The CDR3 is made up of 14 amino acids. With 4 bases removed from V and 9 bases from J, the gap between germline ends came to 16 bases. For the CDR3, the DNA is TGTGCCAGCAGTGCGACAGCCTCCGAGGGGCCCCAGCATTTT. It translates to CASSATASEGPQHF.

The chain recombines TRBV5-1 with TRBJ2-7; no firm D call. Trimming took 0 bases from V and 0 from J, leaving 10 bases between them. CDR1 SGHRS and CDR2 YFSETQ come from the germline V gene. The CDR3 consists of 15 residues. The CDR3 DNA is TGCGCCAGCAGCTTGGTGGTTCCCAGCTCCTACGAGCAGTACTTC. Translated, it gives CASSLVVPSSYEQYF.

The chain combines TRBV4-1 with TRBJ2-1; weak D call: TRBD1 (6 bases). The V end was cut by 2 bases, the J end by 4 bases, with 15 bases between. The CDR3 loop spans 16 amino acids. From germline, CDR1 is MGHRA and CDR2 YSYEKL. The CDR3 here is CASSQRPRQVYNEQFF. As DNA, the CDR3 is TGCGCCAGCAGCCAAAGACCCCGACAGGTTTACAATGAGCAGTTCTTC.

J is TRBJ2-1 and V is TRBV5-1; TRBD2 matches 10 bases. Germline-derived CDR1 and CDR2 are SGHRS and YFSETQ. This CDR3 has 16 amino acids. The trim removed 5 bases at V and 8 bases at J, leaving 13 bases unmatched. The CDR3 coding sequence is TGCGCCAGCAGTGCCAGTTCTAGCGGGGGCCTCGATGAGCAGTTCTTC. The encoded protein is CASSASSSGGLDEQFF.